This entry features one TCR beta chain sequence. Its antigen is not identified. CDR1 and CDR2 (germline): MDHEN, SYDVKM. This CDR3 region has 13 residues. The J segment lost 4 bases and the V segment lost 8 bases, leaving 6 bases of the junction unmatched. PCR involved 60 Vbeta and 13 Jbeta primers. The assay was immunoSEQ multiplex PCR, and TCRdb's table has in-frame clones only and misses some. The sample has about 94,000 clones, about 80% seen once. The data originate from a study of cytomegalovirus exposure and HLA in healthy donors. The study's findings and limits: Later genetic work tied a missense DCLRE1C variant to beta-chain V and J trimming. Reported results showed that the classifier diagnosed cytomegalovirus status with high specificity and sensitivity. Most of the TCR beta V segments (in an earlier analysis) were productive either about 90% or about 30% of the time. Most TCR sequences proved rare, with some public TCRs found in many donors.

V usage is TRBV28 and J usage is TRBJ1-2; TRBD1 matches at 8 bases. This receptor was identified in a human donor in good health. The sequencing sample was made of PBMCs. The CDR3 reads CASAQGAGYGYTF. The CDR3 coding sequence is TGTGCCAGCGCGCAGGGGGCGGGCTATGGCTACACCTTC.